A selection of T cell receptor beta chains follows, all from one sample in a study of blood T cell repertoires in COVID-19. Clones were read by immunoSEQ multiplex PCR, and TCRdb kept only the in-frame ones, dropping some. The sample includes around 100,000 clones, about 84% of them seen just once. The sequencing sample was made of peripheral blood. These receptors came from a human donor in a cohort sampled during active COVID-19. CDR3s include the opening cysteine and the closing phenylalanine or tryptophan. The D gene is left open where the match is weak. Clone sizes are given selectively: once, few, many, or a class where the clone is expanded.

size	D	V	J	DNA	CDR3
NA	TRBD2	TRBV7-9	TRBJ2-3	TGTGCCAGCAGCTTAGGGTCGGGAGGGCCGAGGGGAGCAGATACGCAGTATTTT	CASSLGSGGPRGADTQYF
NA	NA	TRBV7-2	TRBJ2-1	TGTGCCAGCAGCGGACTAGTCGGAGGGGGTGAGCAGTTCTTC	CASSGLVGGGEQFF
NA	TRBD1	TRBV7-2	TRBJ1-3	TGTGCCAGCAGCTCGGGACAGCCTGGAAACACCATATATTTT	CASSSGQPGNTIYF
NA	TRBD2	TRBV7-8	TRBJ2-1	TGTGCCAGCAGCTTACTAGCGGGAGGCCTCAATGAGCAGTTCTTC	CASSLLAGGLNEQFF
NA	NA	TRBV7-6	TRBJ2-1	TGTGCCAGCAGCCCTAGCCATGGGCAAACCTACAATGAGCAGTTCTTC	CASSPSHGQTYNEQFF
NA	TRBD1	TRBV7-9	TRBJ1-1	TGTGCCAGCAGCCCCTTGCAGGGGGCTTTAGGGAACACTGAAGCTTTCTTT	CASSPLQGALGNTEAFF
NA	NA	TRBV19	TRBJ1-4	TGTGCCAGTCTTTTGCGGGGCGGCGAAAAACTGTTTTTT	CASLLRGGEKLFF
NA	TRBD1	TRBV6-5	TRBJ1-6	TGTGCCAGCAGTTCGGGACAGGGGAAGGGTTCACCCCTCCACTTT	CASSSGQGKGSPLHF
NA	NA	TRBV5-1	TRBJ1-3	TGCGCCAGCAGCCCGGGAAACCCTGGAAACACCATATATTTT	CASSPGNPGNTIYF
NA	TRBD2	TRBV5-8	TRBJ2-7	TGTGCCAGCAGCTTAGCGGGACCGGGAAACGAGCAGTACTTC	CASSLAGPGNEQYF
NA	NA	TRBV5-1	TRBJ1-6	TGCGCCAGCAGCTCCTGGACAGACGATAATTCACCCCTCCACTTT	CASSSWTDDNSPLHF
NA	TRBD1	TRBV18	TRBJ1-1	TGTGCCAGCTCACGACAGGGCGGAAGCACTGAAGCTTTCTTT	CASSRQGGSTEAFF
NA	TRBD1	TRBV7-2	TRBJ1-1	TGTGCCAGCAGCTTCTTACAGGGGGCGGCGACTGAAGCTTTCTTT	CASSFLQGAATEAFF
few	TRBD1	TRBV10-1	TRBJ1-6	TGCGCCAGCCGGGACAGCACTTTTAATTCACCCCTCCACTTT	CASRDSTFNSPLHF
NA	NA	TRBV27	TRBJ1-2	TGTGCCAGCAGTTTATATGGGGGGAGAGGGTATATTAACTATGGCTACACCTTC	CASSLYGGRGYINYGYTF
few	TRBD1	TRBV7-8	TRBJ2-2	TGTGCCAGCAGCTTAAAGACAGGGGGCGGCACCGGGGAGCTGTTTTTT	CASSLKTGGGTGELFF
few	NA	TRBV2	TRBJ1-6	TGTGCCAGCAAGGTGGGGGGGCTTGAGTCACCCCTCCACTTT	CASKVGGLESPLHF